This passage covers 32 T cell receptor beta chains from one sample sequenced in a study of HIV-infected patients and healthy controls. Reverse transcription used around 500 ng RNA and constant-region primers for alpha and beta. Separate chain-specific third strand synthesis with multiplexing indices produced the alpha and beta libraries. TCRdb recomputed calls from the 5' RACE reads with MiXCR, one row per CDR3 protein. The data contain approximately 12,000 distinct CDR3 sequences, under 6.5% of them singletons. All unsorted peripheral T cells were captured because whole blood was used without fractionation. The sequenced material came from blood. The receptor source for this set is an adult in good health.

This clonotype was seen many times. The rearrangement uses TRBV5-4 and TRBJ2-3, with D uncertain. Deletions cut 0 bases from V and 2 bases from J, with 7 bases between. This CDR3 is built from 14 residues. Germline CDR1 is SGHNT and CDR2 is YYREEE (reference sequence). CDR3 amino acids: CASSLAGPTDTQYF. The DNA for the CDR3 is TGTGCCAGCAGCTTGGCGGGCCCCACAGATACGCAGTATTTT.

This clonotype was detected many times. This chain uses TRBV6-1 with TRBJ2-2; 9 positions match TRBD1. The CDR3 runs to 15 residues. CDR1 and CDR2 (germline): MNHNS, SASEGT. V was pared by 5 bases and J by 4 bases, with 5 bases of the junction left unmatched. CDR3 region: CASSRDRDGTGELFF. CDR3 DNA: TGTGCCAGCAGTAGGGACAGGGACGGCACCGGGGAGCTGTTTTTT.

This rearrangement joins TRBV3-1 to TRBJ2-1; the D is unclear. Germline lookup yields CDR1 LGHDT and CDR2 YNNKEL (reference sequence). Trimming removed 4 bases at V and 6 bases at J, with 4 bases between. The CDR3 has 11 residues. The CDR3 DNA sequence: TGTGCCAGCAGCCTAGCCAATGAGCAGTTCTTC. Its protein is CASSLANEQFF.

This clonotype was observed many times. In DNA form, the CDR3 reads TGCGCCAGCAGCTACCGGGACACCTTCACAGATACGCAGTATTTT. This codes for CASSYRDTFTDTQYF. The chain uses TRBV4-1 and TRBJ2-3; a weak D match, TRBD1 (6 bases). This CDR3 has 15 amino acids. Trimming cost V 5 bases and J 2 bases, with 14 bases left between them. Germline CDR1 MGHRA, CDR2 YSYEKL.

By share, this clonotype counts as medium-sized. The genes are TRBV7-2 and TRBJ2-1; D ambiguous. This CDR3 is 11 amino acids long. The germline V gene has CDR1 SGHTA and CDR2 FQGNSA. With 1 base removed from V and 9 bases from J, the gap between germline ends came to 4 bases. Written as DNA, the CDR3 is TGTGCCAGCAGCTTAGTTAGTGAGCAGTTCTTC. Translating it yields CASSLVSEQFF.

By share, this clonotype counts as medium-sized. J is TRBJ2-3 and V is TRBV9; 14 bases align to TRBD2. V shed 3 bases and J 2 bases; nucleotides not matched to a gene: 5. The CDR3 is 17 amino acids. CDR1 and CDR2 (germline): SGDLS, YYNGEE. The CDR3 nucleotides are TGTGCCAGCAGCGCCGGACTAGCGGGGGGTCTCACAGATACGCAGTATTTT. Its translation: CASSAGLAGGLTDTQYF.

There are many counts of this clonotype. The chain carries TRBV12-3 or TRBV12-4 and TRBJ1-1; 7 bases are shared with TRBD1. There are 14 residues in the CDR3. The V gene end was trimmed by 6 bases and the J gene end by 7 bases; junction bases not matched to a gene: 11. The CDR3 region has the DNA TGTGCCAGCAGACCGGGACAGATTAATTATGAAGCTTTCTTT. Amino acids: CASRPGQINYEAFF.

This clonotype was seen at least ten times. The chain carries TRBV7-9 and TRBJ2-7, with no clear D. This CDR3 region has 13 residues. Trimming took off 5 bases at V and 3 bases at J, with 11 bases between the two ends. Germline CDR1 reads SEHNR; CDR2 reads FQNEAQ (reference sequence). DNA of the CDR3: TGTGCCAGCAGCCCGCCAGACGGCTACGAGCAGTACTTC. It is translated as CASSPPDGYEQYF.

Notes on this clonotype: Given a much more abundant clone one base away, this may be a read error. V and J are TRBV6-1 and TRBJ2-3; D is undetermined. CDR3 length equals 13 residues. From germline, CDR1 is MNHNS and CDR2 SASEGT. Trimming pared 4 bases from V and 6 bases from J, leaving 11 bases between. CDR3 region: CASSVSTPDTQYF. The CDR3 coding sequence is TGTGCCAGCAGTGTCTCCACCCCCGATACGCAGTATTTT.

This clonotype was counted a few times. The chain joins TRBV13 to TRBJ2-2; 7 bases are shared with TRBD1. Trimming took 2 bases from V and 4 from J; bases not matched to a gene: 10. The CDR3 covers 17 residues. The germline V gene encodes CDR1 PRHDT and CDR2 FYEKMQ (reference sequence). The CDR3 nucleotides are TGTGCCAGCAGCTTAATCCGACAGGGAACGATCACCGGGGAGCTGTTTTTT. Translation: CASSLIRQGTITGELFF.

Within the sample, this clonotype is medium-sized. J is TRBJ2-3 and V is TRBV11-2; 11 nucleotides line up with TRBD2. Germline CDR1 reads SGHAT; CDR2 reads FQNNGV. The V and J ends lost 3 bases and 8 bases, in that order; junction bases with no gene match: 7. The CDR3 extends over 15 amino acids. CDR3 in amino acids: CASSLLAGGSGTQYF. For the CDR3, the DNA is TGTGCCAGCAGCTTGCTAGCGGGGGGAAGCGGTACGCAGTATTTT.

This clonotype was recorded at least ten times. The rearrangement links TRBV12-5 to TRBJ2-1, with TRBD2 identical over 7 bases. Trimming removed 3 bases from V and 2 bases from J; junction bases left unmatched: 4. The CDR3 runs to 15 residues. CDR1 LGHNT and CDR2 FRNRAP come from the germline V gene. CDR3: CASGLVGGAYNEQFF. The CDR3 coding sequence is TGTGCTAGTGGTTTAGTGGGGGGGGCCTACAATGAGCAGTTCTTC.

This clonotype was detected only a few times. Since a much larger clone is just one base distant, this may be a read error. The CDR3 spells CASSLGRTDTQYF. For the CDR3, the DNA is TGCGCCAGCAGCTTGGGGCGCACAGATACGCAGTATTTT. The chain uses TRBV5-1 and TRBJ2-3; D is uncertain. With 0 bases removed from V and 1 base from J, the gap between germline ends came to 3 bases. Germline loops: CDR1 SGHRS, CDR2 YFSETQ. The CDR3 extends over 13 amino acids.

This clonotype was detected a few times. The genes are TRBV10-3 and TRBJ2-3; D is unresolved. The V end was cut by 1 base, the J end by 4 bases, with 9 bases between. Germline CDR1 and CDR2: ENHRY and SYGVKD. The CDR3 contains 14 residues. For the CDR3, the DNA is TGTGCCATCAGTGAGTACACAGAAGCAGATACGCAGTATTTT. Residues: CAISEYTEADTQYF.

This clonotype was seen more than once but under ten times. This chain connects TRBV6-2 or TRBV6-3 to TRBJ2-5; D not certain. V was clipped by 0 bases and J by 0 bases, with 2 bases between them. CDR1 is MNHEY, CDR2 SVGEGT, per germline. CDR3 length equals 13 residues. The CDR3 protein is CASSYSYQETQYF. The CDR3 nucleotides read TGTGCCAGCAGTTACTCGTACCAAGAGACCCAGTACTTC.

This chain joins TRBV7-9 and TRBJ1-5, with 8 bases identical to TRBD1. The CDR3 is 14 amino acids. Germline CDR1 and CDR2: SEHNR and FQNEAQ (reference sequence). V lost 7 bases to trimming and J lost 2 bases; unmatched junction nucleotides: 4. The CDR3, as DNA: TGTGCCAGCACCTTGACAGGGGGCAATCAGCCCCAGCATTTT. Its protein product is CASTLTGGNQPQHF.

This clonotype is medium-sized within its sample. The CDR3 DNA is TGTGCAAGTCGTTACGACTCTATCAGACCGGGGGAGCTGTTTTTT. Protein sequence: CASRYDSIRPGELFF. The V call is TRBV12-2, the J call TRBJ2-2. TRBV12-2 is assigned pseudogene status. CDR3 length equals 15 residues.

At least ten counts were recorded for this clonotype. The J gene is TRBJ2-7, the V gene TRBV20-1, with 9 nucleotides matching TRBD2. With V trimmed by 3 bases and J by 0 bases, 9 bases remained unmatched. CDR3 length: 16 amino acids. The germline gives CDR1 DFQATT, CDR2 SNEGSKA (reference sequence). The CDR3 region is CSASLLRTSDSYEQYF. The CDR3 nucleotides read TGCAGTGCTAGCCTGCTACGGACTAGCGACTCCTACGAGCAGTACTTC.

This rearrangement joins TRBV5-1 to TRBJ1-3, with a tentative D call TRBD1 (6 bases). Trimming stripped 0 bases from V and 0 bases from J, with 22 bases between. CDR1 is SGHRS, CDR2 YFSETQ, per germline. This CDR3 contains 20 residues. The CDR3: CASSLEPGATRAGSGNTIYF. The CDR3 bases are TGCGCCAGCAGCTTGGAGCCAGGGGCGACGCGAGCCGGCTCTGGAAACACCATATATTTT.

This clonotype was detected many times. The chain carries TRBV3-1 and TRBJ1-1, with D perhaps TRBD1 (5 bases). The CDR3 consists of 15 residues. Germline V gives CDR1 LGHDT, CDR2 YNNKEL (reference sequence). V was clipped by 4 bases and J by 4 bases, with 16 bases between them. CDR3 DNA: TGTGCCAGCAGCCTTTTGTGGGGGATGGGCACTGAAGCTTTCTTT. Translated: CASSLLWGMGTEAFF.

In its sample, this clonotype was seen many times. The V gene is TRBV15, the J gene TRBJ1-2, with TRBD1 matching over 7 bases. CDR3 length equals 13 residues. Trimming cost V 3 bases and J 10 bases; bases outside gene matches: 8. Germline assignment: CDR1 LNHNV and CDR2 YYDKDF (reference sequence). CDR3 protein: CATSRTGLTYYTF. The CDR3 bases are TGTGCCACCAGCAGGACAGGGCTAACCTACTACACCTTC.

This clonotype appeared many times. The chain uses TRBV3-1 and TRBJ1-5; D remains unclear. This CDR3 contains 15 residues. Trimming removed 6 bases at V and 4 bases at J, with 16 bases between. Germline-derived CDR1 and CDR2 are LGHDT and YNNKEL (reference sequence). In DNA form, the CDR3 reads TGTGCCAGCAGACCCGCGGAGATCAAAAATCAGCCCCAGCATTTT. Translated: CASRPAEIKNQPQHF.

This clonotype was observed many times. The chain carries TRBV5-1 and TRBJ2-7, with 9 positions matching TRBD1. Germline V gene sequence: CDR1 SGHRS, CDR2 YFSETQ. The CDR3 covers 15 residues. The junction had 4 bases not matched to a gene; V was cut back by 0 bases and J by 3 bases. CDR3 nucleotide sequence: TGCGCCAGCAGCTTGGCGGGACAGGGAGACTACGAGCAGTACTTC. It is translated as CASSLAGQGDYEQYF.

This clonotype is termed medium-sized. CDR3 amino acids: CATSQGGNQPQHF. The DNA of the CDR3 is TGTGCCACCTCGCAGGGGGGGAATCAGCCCCAGCATTTT. The J gene is TRBJ1-5, the V gene TRBV24-1, with 7 bases matching TRBD1. The CDR3 covers 13 residues. The germline CDR1 and CDR2 sequences are KGHDR and SFDVKD. Trimming cost V 9 bases and J 4 bases; bases outside gene matches: 5.

This clonotype was observed at least ten times. V and J are TRBV6-9 and TRBJ2-4, with TRBD1 identical over 9 bases. The V gene's germline CDR1 is MNHGY and CDR2 SVAAGI. V lost 5 bases and J lost 0; bases outside the gene matches: 11. The CDR3 consists of 18 residues. CDR3 sequence reads: CASSVGQGCYLAKNIQYF. The CDR3 nucleotides are TGTGCCAGCAGTGTCGGACAGGGGTGTTACTTAGCCAAAAACATTCAGTACTTC.

A few counts support this clonotype. The chain links TRBV14 to TRBJ2-2; 8 bases agree with TRBD1. Trimming took 4 bases from V and 1 from J; bases not matched to a gene: 2. Germline V gives CDR1 SGHDN, CDR2 FVKESK. The CDR3 is 15 residues long. This CDR3 reads CASSLGQGNTGELFF. In nucleotides, the CDR3 is TGTGCCAGCAGCCTCGGACAGGGGAACACCGGGGAGCTGTTTTTT.

This clonotype was counted at least ten times. The chain links TRBV2 to TRBJ2-3; D remains unclear. V gave up 8 bases and J gave up 2 bases, with 17 bases separating them. The CDR3 runs to 15 residues. Germline V gene sequence: CDR1 SNHLY, CDR2 FYNNEI. As DNA, the CDR3 is TGTGCCAGCTCTCTAGAGCGAATCTACACAGATACGCAGTATTTT. Amino acid sequence: CASSLERIYTDTQYF.

This clonotype was observed many times. The chain employs TRBV2 and TRBJ2-7; D perhaps matches TRBD2 (5 bases). V was pared by 2 bases and J by 6 bases, with 8 bases between. Germline assignment: CDR1 SNHLY and CDR2 FYNNEI. This CDR3 spans 12 amino acids. The CDR3, as DNA: TGTGCCAGCAGTGAAAGGAGGTTCGAGCAGTACTTC. This translates into CASSERRFEQYF. Combining the CDR3 with reference TRBV2 and TRBJ2-7 gives the whole variable domain EPEVTQTPSHQVTQMGQEVILRCVPISNHLYFYWYRQILGQKVEFLVSFYNNEISEKSEIFDDQFSVERPDGSNFTLKIRSTKLEDSAMYFCASSERRFEQYFGPGTRLTVT.

The table lists this clonotype with a few counts. The chain recombines TRBV11-2 with TRBJ1-1; D unclear. V was clipped by 0 bases and J by 4 bases, with 12 bases between them. This CDR3 has 15 residues. The germline V gene encodes CDR1 SGHAT and CDR2 FQNNGV. CDR3 coding DNA: TGTGCCAGCAGCTTAGACCCCGGGCCGGGCACTGAAGCTTTCTTT. This sequence encodes CASSLDPGPGTEAFF.

This clonotype is termed medium-sized. Here the CDR3 DNA reads TGTGCCAGCAGCGTAGGACAGGGCACTGAAGCTTTCTTT. Amino acid sequence: CASSVGQGTEAFF. The gene calls are TRBV7-9 and TRBJ1-1, with TRBD1 matching 8 bases. V lost 5 bases to trimming and J lost 4 bases; unmatched junction nucleotides: 3. The length of the CDR3 is 13 residues. Germline V gene sequence: CDR1 SEHNR, CDR2 FQNEAQ (reference sequence).

This clonotype was counted ten times or more. V usage is TRBV5-1 and J usage is TRBJ2-1, with 11 bases aligning to TRBD2. The ends lost 0 bases at V and 5 bases at J; junction bases unmatched: 4. The CDR3 is 16 residues long. Germline V lookup: CDR1 SGHRS, CDR2 YFSETQ. The CDR3 sequence is CASSLVPSGGNNEQFF. As DNA, the CDR3 is TGCGCCAGCAGCTTGGTGCCTAGCGGGGGGAACAATGAGCAGTTCTTC.

At least ten counts were recorded for this clonotype. The chain couples TRBV4-2 to TRBJ1-6; tentatively, D is TRBD1 (5 bases). The CDR3 has 19 amino acids. Trimming took off 7 bases at V and 8 bases at J, with 30 bases between the two ends. Germline loops: CDR1 LGHNA, CDR2 YNFKEQ. The CDR3 sequence is CASTPLEGPGGNEYSPLHF. Written as DNA, the CDR3 is TGTGCCAGCACCCCCCTCGAAGGTCCTGGGGGGAACGAGTATTCACCCCTCCACTTT.